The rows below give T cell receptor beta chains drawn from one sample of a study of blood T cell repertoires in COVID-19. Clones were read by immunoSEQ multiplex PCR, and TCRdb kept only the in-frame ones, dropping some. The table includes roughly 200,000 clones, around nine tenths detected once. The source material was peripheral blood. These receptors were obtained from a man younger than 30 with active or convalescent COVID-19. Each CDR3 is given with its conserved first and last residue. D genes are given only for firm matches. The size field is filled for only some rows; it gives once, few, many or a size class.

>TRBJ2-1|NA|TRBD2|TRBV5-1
TGCGCCAGCAGGCCAGTAGCGGGAGGGTACAATGAGCAGTTCTTC
CASRPVAGGYNEQFF
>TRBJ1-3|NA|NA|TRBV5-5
TGTGCCAGCAGCCTCCGGGTATCTGGAAACACCATATATTTT
CASSLRVSGNTIYF
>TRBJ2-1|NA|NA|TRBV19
TGTGCCAGTAGTCTCGCAGGGTACAGTGAGCAGTTCTTC
CASSLAGYSEQFF
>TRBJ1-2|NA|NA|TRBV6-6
TGTGCCAGCAGTAACACAGGGTTCGGGTCTGGGGGATACACCTTC
CASSNTGFGSGGYTF
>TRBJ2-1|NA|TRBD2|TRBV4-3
TGCGCCAGCAGCCCCGGGGAGGGATACAATGAGCAGTTCTTC
CASSPGEGYNEQFF
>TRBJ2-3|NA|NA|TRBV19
TGTGCCAGTAGTATAACGGGAGTCCGCACAGATACGCAGTATTTT
CASSITGVRTDTQYF
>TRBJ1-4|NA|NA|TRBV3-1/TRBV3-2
TGTGCCAGCAGCCAAGGCGGGGGAAAACTGTTTTTT
CASSQGGGKLFF
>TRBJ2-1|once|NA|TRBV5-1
TGCGCCAGCAGCTCCCGGGACAACAATGAGCAGTTCTTC
CASSSRDNNEQFF
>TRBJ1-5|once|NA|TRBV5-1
TGCGCCAGCAGCTTGGACCCCCCGGGGTGGGGTAGCAATCAGCCCCAGCATTTT
CASSLDPPGWGSNQPQHF
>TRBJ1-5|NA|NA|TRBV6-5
TGTGCCAGCAGACGTTCGAGGAATCAGCCCCAGCATTTT
CASRRSRNQPQHF
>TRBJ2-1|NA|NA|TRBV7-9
TGTGCCAGCAGCTTAGCCGTGGGGCTGGCGGATGAGCAGTTCTTC
CASSLAVGLADEQFF
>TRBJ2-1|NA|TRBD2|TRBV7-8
TGTGCCAGCAGCTTAGCCGGGACTAGAGTCGTCAATGAGCAGTTCTTC
CASSLAGTRVVNEQFF
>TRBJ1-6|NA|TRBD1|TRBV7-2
TGTGCCAGCAGCTTAGGTCGTTATGGGACAGGCGGATCACCCCTCCACTTT
CASSLGRYGTGGSPLHF
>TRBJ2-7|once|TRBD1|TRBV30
TGTGCCTGGGGACCCGGGACAGGGCGCGAGCAGTACTTC
CAWGPGTGREQYF
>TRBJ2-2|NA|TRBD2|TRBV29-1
TGCAGCGTTTTGGGCGGGAGTGTCACCGGGGAGCTGTTTTTT
CSVLGGSVTGELFF
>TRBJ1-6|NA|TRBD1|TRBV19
TGTGCCAGTAGTACCCTCGACAGGGACAATTCACCCCTCCACTTT
CASSTLDRDNSPLHF
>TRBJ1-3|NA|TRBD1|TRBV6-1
TGTGCCAGCAGTGAGTTAGACAGGGGGCGAGGAAACACCATATATTTT
CASSELDRGRGNTIYF
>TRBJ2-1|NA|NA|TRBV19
TGTGCCAGCAGTATTTCGTTAGGGGACTCCTACAATGAGCAGTTCTTC
CASSISLGDSYNEQFF
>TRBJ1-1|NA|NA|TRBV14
TGTGCCAGCAGCCAATTGCGGGGGTCGGGACGGAACACTGAAGCTTTCTTT
CASSQLRGSGRNTEAFF
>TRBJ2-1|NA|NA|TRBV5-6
TGTGCCAGCAGCCCCCGGAGTTACAATGAGCAGTTCTTC
CASSPRSYNEQFF
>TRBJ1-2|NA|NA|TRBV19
TGTGCCAGTATCCGGGACGGACTAGTAGGTGGCTATGGCTACACCTTC
CASIRDGLVGGYGYTF
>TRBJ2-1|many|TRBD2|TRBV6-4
TGTGCCAGCAGCCCCGGGACTAGCGGGAGCGATGAGCAGTTCTTC
CASSPGTSGSDEQFF
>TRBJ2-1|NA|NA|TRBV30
TGTGCCTGGAGTGTACTTCTAGCAGACTACAATGAGCAGTTCTTC
CAWSVLLADYNEQFF
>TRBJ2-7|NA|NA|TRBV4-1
TGCGCCAGCAGCCAAGTTGGCCCGGGGTTTTACGAGCAGTACTTC
CASSQVGPGFYEQYF
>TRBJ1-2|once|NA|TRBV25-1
TGTGCCAGCAGCCGAGGCGATGGCTACACCTTC
CASSRGDGYTF
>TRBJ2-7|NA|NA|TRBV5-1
TGCGCCAGCAGCGCACTACAGGGTGGCGTCGACGAGCAGTACTTC
CASSALQGGVDEQYF
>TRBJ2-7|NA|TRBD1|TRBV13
TGTGCCAGCAGCTTGAGGACAGGGTATTTCGGCGAGCAGTACTTC
CASSLRTGYFGEQYF
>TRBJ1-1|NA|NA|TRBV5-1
TGCGCCAGCAGCTCGGTTCAGGGAATGGTTACTGAAGCTTTCTTT
CASSSVQGMVTEAFF
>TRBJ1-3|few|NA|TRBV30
TGTGCCTGGAGTGGTCCGGGATTTGGAAACACCATATATTTT
CAWSGPGFGNTIYF